These 28 T cell receptor beta chains share one sample of origin, sequenced in a study of identical twins. In TCRdb, the 5' RACE reads were re-called with MiXCR into one record per CDR3 protein. Here the sample spans 450,000 to 600,000 distinct CDR3 sequences, approximately 20% being singletons. The same data also went into a second study, on yellow fever vaccine responses in identical twins.

The sample was CD4+ T cells sorted from blood. These receptors were taken from a young woman in good health.

In this sample, this clonotype turned up a few times. The V and J genes are TRBV7-9 and TRBJ2-7, with TRBD1 matching over 12 bases. The germline gives CDR1 SEHNR, CDR2 FQNEAQ (reference sequence). This CDR3 region has 15 residues. V dropped 5 bases and J dropped 7; count of bases not matched to a gene: 9. CDR3 in DNA: TGTGCCAGCAGCCCATCGGGACAGGGGGCTTGGGAGCAGTACGTC. Translating it yields CASSPSGQGAWEQYV.

The rearrangement joins TRBV24-1 to TRBJ2-1; D could derive from TRBD1 or TRBD2 (6 bases each). Trimming pared 3 bases from V and 7 bases from J, leaving 12 bases between. Germline CDR1 reads KGHDR; CDR2 reads SFDVKD. The CDR3 totals 14 residues. CDR3 sequence: CATSDRGRWNEQFF. The CDR3, as DNA: TGTGCCACCAGTGATCGGGGGCGATGGAATGAGCAGTTCTTC.

V is TRBV3-1 and J is TRBJ2-3; 8 nucleotides agree with TRBD1. V was pared by 4 bases and J by 5 bases, with 11 bases of the junction left unmatched. The CDR3 is 16 amino acids. Germline V gene sequence: CDR1 LGHDT, CDR2 YNNKEL (reference sequence). The CDR3 reads CASSRLSGGAGDTQYF. The CDR3 DNA follows: TGTGCCAGCAGCCGCCTATCAGGGGGCGCAGGAGATACGCAGTATTTT.

This clonotype was detected ten times or more. J is TRBJ2-2 and V is TRBV10-3; D may be TRBD2 (6 bases). Germline V lookup: CDR1 ENHRY, CDR2 SYGVKD. V lost 6 bases, J lost 0 bases, and 8 bases lay in between. This CDR3 has 14 amino acids. CDR3 protein: CAIRGGANTGELFF. The CDR3 bases are TGTGCCATCAGGGGGGGAGCGAACACCGGGGAGCTGTTTTTT.

The V call is TRBV7-8, the J call TRBJ1-2, with 7 bases that match TRBD1. V shed 5 bases, J shed 1 base, and the junction held 7 bases outside the gene matches. The CDR3 totals 15 residues. Germline V gene data show CDR1 as SGHVS and CDR2 as FQNEAQ. CDR3 in amino acids: CASSGDRALNYGYTF. Here the CDR3 DNA reads TGTGCCAGCAGCGGTGACAGGGCGCTTAACTATGGCTACACCTTC.

There are a few counts of this clonotype. This chain connects TRBV27 to TRBJ1-1, with TRBD1 matching 7 bases. V trimming: 5 bases; J trimming: 1 base; junction bases outside the gene matches: 13. Germline CDR1 is MNHEY and CDR2 is SMNVEV (reference sequence). The CDR3 spans 17 residues. The CDR3 is CASSLRTGGGKNTEAFF. In DNA form, the CDR3 reads TGTGCCAGCAGTCTACGGACAGGCGGCGGTAAGAACACTGAAGCTTTCTTT.

Comments on this clonotype: A junction end diverges from the germline sequence, so it may reflect a read error. The chain links TRBV6-1 to TRBJ2-5; no clear D. The CDR3 totals 14 residues. Germline CDR1 is MNHNS and CDR2 is SASEGT. The CDR3 DNA sequence: TGTGCCAGCGGTGAAGGAAGTAACCGGCCCGCCCAGTACTTC. It is translated as CASGEGSNRPAQYF.

The V and J genes are TRBV7-9 and TRBJ2-4; 9 bases are shared with TRBD1. The CDR3 contains 16 residues. CDR1 is SEHNR and CDR2 is FQNEAQ in the germline V gene (reference sequence). Unmatched junction bases numbered 7, after V lost 3 bases and J lost 4 bases. In nucleotides, the CDR3 is TGTGCCAGCAGCTTCACACCGGGACAGGGTAAAAACATTCAGTACTTC. Its translation: CASSFTPGQGKNIQYF.

V gene TRBV10-3 combines with J gene TRBJ2-7; the D gene is possibly TRBD2 (5 bases). This CDR3 region has 15 residues. Looked up from germline, CDR1 is ENHRY and CDR2 is SYGVKD. Trimming pared 4 bases from V and 1 base from J, leaving 14 bases between. The CDR3 DNA reads TGTGCCATCAGTGTAGGATGGGAGCCATCCTACGAGCAGTACTTC. Its translation: CAISVGWEPSYEQYF.

This clonotype turned up a few times. The rearrangement joins TRBV20-1 to TRBJ2-2; tentative D call: TRBD2 (6 bases). V lost 1 base and J 1 base, leaving 10 bases between the germline ends. The CDR3 is 15 residues long. Germline CDR1 DFQATT, CDR2 SNEGSKA (reference sequence). This chain's CDR3 is CSARGGSGNTGELFF. The CDR3 bases are TGCAGTGCTAGAGGCGGTAGCGGGAACACCGGGGAGCTGTTTTTT.

This clonotype appeared a few times. The CDR3 region is CASSLEAGNQETQYF. The CDR3 coding sequence is TGCGCCAGCAGCTTGGAGGCAGGGAACCAAGAGACCCAGTACTTC. The J gene is TRBJ2-5, the V gene TRBV5-1; possibly TRBD1 for D (5 bases). Trimming took 0 bases from V and 0 from J, leaving 9 bases between them. Germline CDR1 reads SGHRS; CDR2 reads YFSETQ. The CDR3 spans 15 residues.

This clonotype was detected only a few times. The chain employs TRBV24-1 and TRBJ2-3; no clear D. The CDR3 runs to 11 residues. Trimming stripped 8 bases from V and 7 bases from J, with 9 bases between. Germline V gene sequence: CDR1 KGHDR, CDR2 SFDVKD. The CDR3 region is CATNLGNTQYF. The CDR3 region has the DNA TGTGCCACCAATTTGGGAAATACGCAGTATTTT.

This clonotype was detected only a few times. This chain uses TRBV7-2 with TRBJ2-2; 8 bases agree with TRBD1. Trimming at V came to 4 bases and at J to 3 bases, leaving 10 bases not matched to a gene. There are 17 residues in the CDR3. Germline loops: CDR1 SGHTA, CDR2 FQGNSA. CDR3 sequence reads: CASSSSTQGAHTGELFF. The CDR3 DNA is TGTGCCAGCAGCTCTTCTACGCAGGGGGCGCACACCGGGGAGCTGTTTTTT.

This clonotype was observed a handful of times. The rearrangement uses TRBV19 and TRBJ2-2, with 7 bases lining up with TRBD1. Germline loops: CDR1 LNHDA, CDR2 SQIVND (reference sequence). This CDR3 has 14 residues. The V segment lost 8 bases and the J segment 5 bases; nucleotides outside the gene matches: 8. The CDR3 reads CASDGGGQTGELFF. The CDR3 DNA sequence: TGTGCCAGTGACGGTGGGGGACAGACCGGGGAGCTGTTTTTT.

This clonotype was picked up a small number of times. The rearrangement uses TRBV12-3 or TRBV12-4 and TRBJ2-7, with D maybe TRBD1 (6 bases). The CDR3 is 14 residues long. V gave up 6 bases and J gave up 1 base, with 13 bases separating them. The CDR3 bases are TGTGCCAGCAGCCCAACTGGGACATCCTACGAGCAGTACGTC. This translates into CASSPTGTSYEQYV.

The V call is TRBV7-3, the J call TRBJ2-3; D gene uncertain. Trimming removed 5 bases from V and 2 bases from J, with 14 bases in between. CDR3 length: 15 amino acids. Germline V lookup: CDR1 SGHTA, CDR2 FQGTGA. CDR3 nucleotide sequence: TGTGCCAGCAGCCCCGCCTTCTGGCCCACAGATACGCAGTATTTT. It encodes CASSPAFWPTDTQYF.

The sample holds many counts of this clonotype. V and J are TRBV12-3 or TRBV12-4 and TRBJ2-1; TRBD2 aligns across 14 bases. CDR3 length: 16 residues. J lost 9 bases, V lost 7 bases, and 11 bases had no gene match. CDR3 DNA sequence: TGTGCCAGCACCAAATCCGGGACTAGCGGGAGAGGTGAGCAGTTCTTC. Protein sequence: CASTKSGTSGRGEQFF.

This clonotype was seen more than once but under ten times. This rearrangement joins TRBV6-1 to TRBJ2-2, with a tentative D call TRBD1 (6 bases). Between the trimmed V and J ends, which lost 6 bases and 2 bases, there was a span of 16 bases. From germline, CDR1 is MNHNS and CDR2 SASEGT. This CDR3 comprises 16 residues. CDR3 residues: CASRELGQPNTGELFF. The DNA for the CDR3 is TGTGCCAGCAGGGAACTAGGACAGCCAAACACCGGGGAGCTGTTTTTT.

In this sample, this clonotype turned up many times. The chain employs TRBV12-3 or TRBV12-4 and TRBJ2-1, with D uncertain. This CDR3 is 13 amino acids long. Trimming stripped 6 bases from V and 2 bases from J, with 8 bases between. The CDR3 spells CASSFGAYNEQFF. CDR3 bases: TGTGCCAGCAGCTTCGGCGCCTACAATGAGCAGTTCTTC.

This chain links TRBV6-5 with TRBJ2-2; 7 nucleotides match TRBD1. The CDR3 runs 15 residues. V lost 3 bases and J lost 4; bases outside the gene matches: 5. CDR1 is MNHEY, CDR2 SVGAGI, per germline. The CDR3 loop reads CASSYNSGGTGELFF. CDR3 coding DNA: TGTGCCAGCAGTTATAATTCAGGGGGCACCGGGGAGCTGTTTTTT.

This chain links TRBV10-3 with TRBJ2-3; 11 nucleotides agree with TRBD1. The CDR3 is made up of 17 amino acids. Germline V gene lookup returns CDR1 ENHRY and CDR2 SYGVKD. The J segment lost 1 base and the V segment lost 0 bases, leaving 3 bases of the junction unmatched. The CDR3 region has the DNA TGTGCCATCAGTGAGTCGATGGGACAGGGGGGCACAGATACGCAGTATTTT. Translation gives CAISESMGQGGTDTQYF.

The CDR3 spells CASALRGAVYNEQFF. In DNA, the CDR3 is TGTGCCAGCGCGCTGCGGGGGGCAGTCTACAATGAGCAGTTCTTC. The chain links TRBV6-2 or TRBV6-3 to TRBJ2-1, with 8 bases fitting TRBD2. CDR1 is MNHEY, CDR2 SVGEGT, per germline. CDR3 length: 15 residues. The V and J ends lost 8 bases and 3 bases, in that order; junction bases with no gene match: 9.

This clonotype has a handful of counts. This rearrangement joins TRBV5-1 to TRBJ1-2; 7 nucleotides align to TRBD1. The CDR3 contains 13 residues. Losses at the gene ends were 0 bases for V and 4 bases for J; bases not matched to a gene: 0. From germline, CDR1 is SGHRS and CDR2 YFSETQ. The CDR3 loop reads CASSLGDSYGYTF. The DNA for the CDR3 is TGCGCCAGCAGCTTGGGGGACAGCTATGGCTACACCTTC.

This clonotype appeared a few times. V is TRBV14 and J is TRBJ1-2; D is unclear. Germline CDR1 reads SGHDN; CDR2 reads FVKESK. Between the trimmed V and J ends, which lost 4 bases and 2 bases, there was a span of 8 bases. The CDR3 runs to 13 residues. CDR3 bases: TGTGCCAGCAGCCCCGTCAGGAACTATGGCTACACCTTC. As protein: CASSPVRNYGYTF.

This clonotype was seen more than once but under ten times. The gene calls are TRBV29-1 and TRBJ2-7, with D perhaps TRBD1 or TRBD2 (5 bases each). Trimming took off 4 bases at V and 2 bases at J, with 9 bases between the two ends. The CDR3 contains 12 residues. Germline assignment: CDR1 SQVTM and CDR2 ANQGSEA. The CDR3 DNA follows: TGCAGCGTTGCGGTGGGGGCCTACGAGCAGTACTTC. Its translation is CSVAVGAYEQYF.

The gene calls are TRBV12-3 or TRBV12-4 and TRBJ1-2; 9 bases fit TRBD1. CDR3 length equals 14 residues. V was pared by 5 bases and J by 9 bases, with 10 bases of the junction left unmatched. The CDR3 region is CASSPRTGGQSYTF. The CDR3 nucleotides read TGTGCCAGCAGTCCCAGAACAGGGGGCCAGAGCTACACCTTC.

This clonotype was detected a few times. This chain joins TRBV6-1 and TRBJ2-3, with D tentatively TRBD2 (7 bases). V was shortened by 7 bases and J by 4 bases, with 18 bases between the two germline ends. The germline V gene has CDR1 MNHNS and CDR2 SASEGT. The CDR3 totals 15 residues. The CDR3 nucleotides are TGTGCCAGCAACGGGGGGCCTGGTTATGCAGATACGCAGTATTTT. This codes for CASNGGPGYADTQYF.

A few counts support this clonotype. The chain recombines TRBV7-6 with TRBJ2-1, with TRBD1 matching 7 bases. The germline V gene encodes CDR1 SGHVS and CDR2 FNYEAQ. The CDR3 contains 13 residues. J gave up 10 bases and V 5 bases, and 8 bases lay outside the gene matches. CDR3 sequence (DNA): TGTGCCAGCAGCGCCCTAGGGGGCCGCGAGCAGTTCTTC. Translated: CASSALGGREQFF.